This is a list of T cell receptor beta chains from one sample in a study of cytomegalovirus exposure and HLA in healthy donors. The assay was immunoSEQ multiplex PCR, and TCRdb's table has in-frame clones only and misses some. The data hold about 140,000 clones, with approximately 70% observed a single time. Sequencing input: PBMCs. The receptors derive from a human donor in good health. The CDR3 runs from the conserved cysteine through the conserved F or W. A D gene is named only where the DNA matches it firmly. Where a row states a size, it is once, few, many or the class of an expanded clone; other rows omit it.

v_gene,j_gene,d_gene,abundance,CDR3aa,CDR3nt
TRBV29-1,TRBJ2-5,-,-,CSVAGGGRETQYF,TGCAGCGTTGCAGGAGGGGGCAGGGAGACCCAGTACTTC
TRBV9,TRBJ2-3,TRBD2,-,CASSGVAGILTDTQYF,TGTGCCAGCAGCGGAGTAGCGGGCATCCTCACAGATACGCAGTATTTT
TRBV7-3,TRBJ2-1,-,once,CASSRSRGPYNEQFF,TGTGCCAGCAGCCGTTCCAGGGGCCCCTACAATGAGCAGTTCTTC
TRBV19,TRBJ2-3,-,-,CASSIGSSPGTQYF,TGTGCCAGTAGTATAGGTAGTTCCCCCGGGACGCAGTATTTT
TRBV28,TRBJ2-7,-,-,CASSLVRHKSYEQYF,TGTGCCAGCAGTTTAGTACGTCACAAATCCTACGAGCAGTACTTC
TRBV15,TRBJ1-5,-,few,CATSSDRPSQPQHF,TGTGCCACCAGCAGTGACAGGCCCAGTCAGCCCCAGCATTTT
TRBV5-1,TRBJ2-7,-,-,CASSTGREGYEQYF,TGCGCCAGCAGCACGGGTCGGGAAGGCTACGAGCAGTACTTC
TRBV5-1,TRBJ2-1,TRBD2,-,CASSLSSGAGNEQFF,TGCGCCAGCAGCTTGTCTAGCGGGGCGGGAAATGAGCAGTTCTTC
TRBV28,TRBJ2-7,-,few,CASSKLGDEQYF,TGTGCCAGCAGTAAGTTGGGCGACGAGCAGTACTTC
TRBV4-3,TRBJ1-2,-,once,CASSQDLGQYGGYTF,TGCGCCAGCAGCCAAGATCTTGGACAGTACGGTGGCTACACCTTC
TRBV2,TRBJ2-1,-,-,CASSVGGGNEQFF,TGTGCCAGCAGTGTTGGGGGAGGCAATGAGCAGTTCTTC
TRBV4-2,TRBJ2-3,TRBD2,-,CASSQSGLAGASTDTQYF,TGTGCCAGCAGCCAGTCCGGACTAGCGGGAGCCTCCACAGATACGCAGTATTTT
TRBV18,TRBJ2-3,TRBD2,-,CASSPGLAGGPGATDTQYF,TGTGCCAGCTCACCGGGACTAGCGGGAGGGCCGGGAGCTACAGATACGCAGTATTTT
TRBV10-3,TRBJ2-7,-,once,CAIKGEQGGEQYF,TGTGCCATCAAGGGCGAGCAGGGGGGCGAGCAGTACTTC
TRBV5-1,TRBJ1-2,-,-,CASSSGSGANYGYTF,TGCGCCAGCAGCTCCGGAAGTGGAGCTAACTATGGCTACACCTTC
TRBV4-3,TRBJ2-7,TRBD2,-,CASSQDVSGGSYEQYF,TGCGCCAGCAGCCAAGACGTTAGCGGGGGCTCCTACGAGCAGTACTTC
TRBV2,TRBJ2-2,TRBD2,-,CASSGLAGDTGELFF,TGTGCCAGCAGTGGCCTAGCGGGGGACACCGGGGAGCTGTTTTTT
TRBV18,TRBJ2-3,TRBD2,-,CASSPGTSGRRTDTQYF,TGTGCCAGCTCACCCGGGACTAGCGGGAGAAGAACAGATACGCAGTATTTT
TRBV9,TRBJ2-7,-,-,CASSVEEGREQYF,TGTGCCAGCAGCGTAGAGGAGGGGCGCGAGCAGTACTTC
TRBV4-1,TRBJ2-3,TRBD2,few,CASSSYEAGGPADTQYF,TGCGCCAGCAGCTCCTATGAGGCGGGAGGGCCCGCAGATACGCAGTATTTT
TRBV7-2,TRBJ1-4,-,once,CASSSTGTNEKLFF,TGTGCCAGCAGCTCGACAGGAACTAATGAAAAACTGTTTTTT
TRBV19,TRBJ2-5,TRBD1,-,CASSIVLRGKETQYF,TGTGCCAGTAGTATAGTCCTCAGGGGGAAGGAGACCCAGTACTTC
TRBV10-3,TRBJ2-7,TRBD2,-,CAISLTSGKAPSYEQYF,TGTGCCATCAGTTTGACTAGCGGGAAGGCCCCCTCCTACGAGCAGTACTTC
TRBV4-3,TRBJ2-2,-,-,CASSQAVGIGNTGELFF,TGCGCCAGCAGCCAAGCGGTCGGGATAGGGAACACCGGGGAGCTGTTTTTT
TRBV10-2,TRBJ1-5,TRBD1,-,CASRPGTGGNQPQHF,TGCGCCAGCAGACCCGGGACAGGGGGAAATCAGCCCCAGCATTTT
TRBV7-2,TRBJ2-5,TRBD2,-,CASSLGPSGTGETQYF,TGTGCCAGCAGCTTAGGTCCTAGCGGGACGGGGGAGACCCAGTACTTC
TRBV4-1,TRBJ2-3,-,few,CASSQDSSGGRTDTQYF,TGCGCCAGCAGCCAAGATAGTAGCGGCGGTCGCACAGATACGCAGTATTTT
TRBV10-1,TRBJ2-7,-,-,CASSDPPGGEQYF,TGCGCCAGCAGTGACCCGCCGGGTGGCGAGCAGTACTTC
TRBV9,TRBJ1-3,TRBD1,few,CASSLQGAGTTIYF,TGTGCCAGCAGCTTACAGGGGGCCGGAACCACCATATATTTT
TRBV7-9,TRBJ1-3,TRBD1,-,CASSLRQGGSGNTTYF,TGTGCCAGCAGCTTGAGACAGGGAGGCTCTGGAAACACCACATATTTT
TRBV29-1,TRBJ2-1,-,few,CSVMAGTEYNEQFF,TGCAGCGTGATGGCCGGGACTGAATACAATGAGCAGTTCTTC
TRBV6-1,TRBJ2-7,-,-,CASSETDLRALYF,TGTGCCAGCAGTGAAACCGACTTGAGGGCCCTGTACTTC
TRBV6-6,TRBJ2-7,TRBD2,-,CASTAGTTRYEQYF,TGTGCCAGCACTGCCGGGACTACCCGCTACGAGCAGTACTTC
TRBV18,TRBJ2-7,TRBD2,-,CASSPLSSGRVGEQYF,TGTGCCAGCTCACCACTAAGTAGCGGGAGAGTAGGTGAGCAGTACTTC
TRBV12-5,TRBJ1-4,TRBD1,few,CASGPSSGGLQKLFF,TGTGCTAGTGGACCGAGCTCAGGGGGATTGCAAAAACTGTTTTTT
TRBV4-2,TRBJ2-1,TRBD1,few,CASSVPGTGWQFF,TGTGCCAGCAGCGTACCCGGGACAGGTTGGCAGTTCTTC
TRBV7-9,TRBJ1-2,TRBD1,few,CASTGELHYGYTF,TGTGCCAGTACAGGGGAATTGCACTATGGCTACACCTTC
TRBV19,TRBJ2-3,-,-,CASSRDTDTQYF,TGTGCCAGTAGTCGCGACACAGATACGCAGTATTTT
TRBV15,TRBJ2-3,TRBD2,-,CATSRDRGTSGGAQYF,TGTGCCACCAGCAGAGATCGGGGGACTAGCGGGGGTGCGCAGTATTTT
TRBV10-3,TRBJ1-2,-,-,CAISGGTDSGYTF,TGTGCCATCAGTGGTGGGACTGATAGTGGCTACACCTTC
TRBV18,TRBJ2-1,TRBD2,once,CASSPRLTSGLNEQFF,TGTGCCAGCTCACCACGCTTGACTAGCGGGTTAAATGAGCAGTTCTTC
TRBV18,TRBJ1-6,TRBD1,few,CASSPQGANSPLHF,TGTGCCAGCTCACCCCAGGGGGCTAATTCACCCCTCCACTTT
TRBV5-4,TRBJ2-2,-,-,CASSRTATGELFF,TGTGCCAGCAGCCGGACAGCGACCGGGGAGCTGTTTTTT
TRBV12-5,TRBJ2-3,-,-,CASGSGDSTDTQYF,TGTGCTAGTGGTTCCGGGGATAGCACAGATACGCAGTATTTT
TRBV29-1,TRBJ2-3,TRBD1,-,CSVDRDTSTDTQYF,TGCAGCGTCGACAGGGACACTAGCACAGATACGCAGTATTTT
TRBV7-2,TRBJ2-1,TRBD2,-,CASSSKLAGVNNEQFF,TGTGCCAGCAGCTCCAAACTAGCGGGAGTAAACAATGAGCAGTTCTTC
TRBV7-8,TRBJ2-1,TRBD1,-,CASSSPGTGNHEQFF,TGTGCCAGCAGCTCACCCGGGACAGGGAACCATGAGCAGTTCTTC
TRBV5-4,TRBJ2-1,TRBD2,few,CASSPGGTSGSNEQFF,TGTGCCAGCAGCCCTGGGGGGACTAGCGGGAGCAATGAGCAGTTCTTC
TRBV6-5,TRBJ2-1,-,-,CASSFDRSSYNEQFF,TGTGCCAGCAGTTTCGACAGGAGCTCCTACAATGAGCAGTTCTTC
TRBV4-1,TRBJ1-3,TRBD1,-,CASSRDSNSGNTIYF,TGCGCCAGCAGCCGGGACAGTAACTCTGGAAACACCATATATTTT
TRBV19,TRBJ1-5,-,-,CASSSRQITSNQPQHF,TGTGCCAGTAGTAGTAGACAGATTACTAGCAATCAGCCCCAGCATTTT
TRBV5-5,TRBJ1-2,-,-,CASSHTVTNYGYTF,TGTGCCAGCAGCCATACGGTGACTAACTATGGCTACACCTTC
TRBV19,TRBJ1-4,TRBD1,-,CASRKNRGGNEKLFF,TGTGCCAGTAGAAAGAACAGGGGGGGGAATGAAAAACTGTTTTTT
TRBV5-1,TRBJ2-1,TRBD1,-,CASSVRGRDRGYNEQFF,TGCGCCAGCAGCGTACGGGGGAGGGACAGGGGCTACAATGAGCAGTTCTTC